These 8 T cell receptor beta chains originate from one sample sequenced in a study of CD8 T cells in ankylosing spondylitis. TCRdb processed the 5' RACE reads anew with MiXCR; each CDR3 protein has one entry. This repertoire shows under 200,000 distinct CDR3 sequences, roughly 11% found once; its top ten account for 25% to 35%. Sequenced: blood, either unsorted or a sorted T cell fraction (not recorded which). The origin of the receptors is a male donor with ankylosing spondylitis or in good health (not recorded which).

This clonotype was counted many times. The genes are TRBV5-1 and TRBJ1-2; weak D call: TRBD1 (6 bases). The germline V and J ends were trimmed by 2 bases and 6 bases, with 14 bases remaining between them. The germline CDR1 and CDR2 sequences are SGHRS and YFSETQ. CDR3 length: 14 amino acids. CDR3 bases: TGCGCCAGCAGCTTAAAACAGGGATTGAATGGCTACACCTTC. It encodes CASSLKQGLNGYTF.

This chain uses TRBV6-2 or TRBV6-3 with TRBJ2-3; 10 nucleotides line up with TRBD2. CDR1 and CDR2 from the germline V gene are MNHEY and SVGEGT. The junction had 5 bases not matched to a gene; V was cut back by 5 bases and J by 0 bases. The CDR3 sequence is 16 residues long. The chain's CDR3 is CASSRTSGASTDTQYF. The DNA of the CDR3 is TGTGCCAGCAGTCGGACTAGCGGAGCTAGCACAGATACGCAGTATTTT.

V usage is TRBV7-2 and J usage is TRBJ1-2; D is unclear. Deletions cut 2 bases from V and 8 bases from J, with 15 bases between. The germline V gene encodes CDR1 SGHTA and CDR2 FQGNSA. The length of the CDR3 is 14 residues. The CDR3 is CASSLPGNYRGYTF. As DNA, the CDR3 is TGTGCCAGCAGCTTACCGGGGAACTATCGGGGCTACACCTTC. The complete variable domain, with remaining parts taken from reference TRBV7-2 and TRBJ1-2, reads GAGVSQSPSNKVTEKGKDVELRCDPISGHTALYWYRQSLGQGLEFLIYFQGNSAPDKSGLPSDRFSAERTGGSVSTLTIQRTQQEDSAVYLCASSLPGNYRGYTFGSGTRLTVV.

This chain links TRBV7-8 with TRBJ2-5, with TRBD1 matching over 7 bases. The CDR3 consists of 15 residues. Germline CDR1 and CDR2: SGHVS and FQNEAQ. The J segment lost 4 bases and the V segment lost 5 bases, leaving 10 bases of the junction unmatched. The CDR3 sequence: CASSSQGDKGETQYF. CDR3 nucleotides: TGTGCCAGCAGCAGCCAGGGGGACAAGGGAGAGACCCAGTACTTC.

This clonotype was picked up many times. This chain's CDR3 is CASSAGQRNTEAFF. The CDR3 DNA reads as TGTGCCAGCAGCGCGGGACAGCGGAACACTGAAGCTTTCTTT. The chain links TRBV6-1 to TRBJ1-1, with TRBD1 matching over 7 bases. Germline V gives CDR1 MNHNS, CDR2 SASEGT. V was clipped by 6 bases and J by 1 base; unmatched bases: 5. CDR3 length: 14 amino acids.

This clonotype was found many times. The rearrangement joins TRBV5-1 to TRBJ2-3; D not certain. The V end was cut by 1 base, the J end by 5 bases, with 11 bases between. This CDR3 is 14 amino acids long. CDR1 and CDR2 from the germline V gene are SGHRS and YFSETQ. The chain's CDR3 is CASSLKGSKDTQYF. CDR3 nucleotide sequence: TGCGCCAGCAGCTTGAAAGGGTCAAAAGATACGCAGTATTTT.

This clonotype was counted many times. This chain connects TRBV24-1 to TRBJ1-5; 9 positions agree with TRBD1. V trimming: 4 bases; J trimming: 4 bases; junction bases outside the gene matches: 4. In germline, CDR1 is KGHDR, CDR2 SFDVKD. The CDR3 totals 15 residues. The CDR3 here is CATSEAGQGNQPQHF. Written as DNA, the CDR3 is TGTGCCACCAGTGAGGCGGGACAGGGTAATCAGCCCCAGCATTTT.

This clonotype turned up a few times. This chain's CDR3 is CASKLGQSTNEKLFF. CDR3 DNA: TGTGCCAGTAAACTCGGACAGTCAACTAATGAAAAACTGTTTTTT. V usage is TRBV19 and J usage is TRBJ1-4, with a weak D call TRBD1 (6 bases). The germline gives CDR1 LNHDA, CDR2 SQIVND (reference sequence). The CDR3 has 15 amino acids. V lost 7 bases and J lost 0, with 12 bases in between.